The source of this T cell receptor beta chain is a study of blood T cell repertoires in COVID-19. Generated by immunoSEQ multiplex PCR, the TCRdb table keeps only in-frame clones and is missing some. Of 400,000 to 550,000 clones listed, 70% to 90% are singletons. Self-reported history from a screening survey and questionnaire set each donor's cohort. The CDR3 has 14 amino acids. Trimming at V came to 1 base and at J to 10 bases, leaving 4 bases not matched to a gene. Germline values: CDR1 SGHRS, CDR2 YFSETQ. This clone was observed a single time. The source material was PBMCs or T cells enriched from blood (not recorded which). The gene calls are TRBV5-1 and TRBJ1-6; 8 bases agree with TRBD1. The clonotype originates from a woman between 18 and 29 years old with acute COVID-19. CDR3 sequence reads: CASSLMTGESPLHF. The CDR3 nucleotides read TGCGCCAGCAGCTTGATGACAGGGGAATCACCCCTCCACTTT.